This T cell receptor (beta chain) is drawn from a study of Ad26.COV2.S vaccination and SARS-CoV-2 variants. At the level of the study: Intramuscular Ad26.COV2.S at 5x10^10 or 1x10^11 viral particles.

Comments on this clone: Its target is not known.

J was trimmed by 5 bases and V by 8 bases; bases with no gene match: 9. The germline gives CDR1 LNHNV, CDR2 YYDKDF (reference sequence). The CDR3 runs 16 residues. Treatment: roughly 18 received Ad26.COV2.S at low or high dose, single or two shots; about 5 received placebo; per-sample allocation not given. Sampling took place 63 days after the first vaccine or placebo injection. Based in Boston, the donor was an adult of 18-55 years. TCRdb keeps only in-frame clones here, not all; method: immunoSEQ multiplex PCR. The sample carries around 250,000 clones, approximately 88% recorded once. Whole-study results and caveats: Measures of TCR breadth and depth may have fallen short of total T cell responses. Reports say spike-specific CD8+ and CD4+ T cell responses covered substantial breadth after vaccination.

The chain is built from TRBV15 and TRBJ2-1; 13 nucleotides agree with TRBD2. This sample comprised peripheral blood, obtained in a trial of Ad26.COV2.S vaccine versus placebo. The receptor comes from a person aged 18-65 years who received the Ad26.COV2.S COVID-19 vaccine or a placebo. The CDR3 DNA sequence: TGTGCCACCCGGACTAGCGGGAGATCCGGCCACAATGAGCAGTTCTTC. Translating gives CATRTSGRSGHNEQFF.